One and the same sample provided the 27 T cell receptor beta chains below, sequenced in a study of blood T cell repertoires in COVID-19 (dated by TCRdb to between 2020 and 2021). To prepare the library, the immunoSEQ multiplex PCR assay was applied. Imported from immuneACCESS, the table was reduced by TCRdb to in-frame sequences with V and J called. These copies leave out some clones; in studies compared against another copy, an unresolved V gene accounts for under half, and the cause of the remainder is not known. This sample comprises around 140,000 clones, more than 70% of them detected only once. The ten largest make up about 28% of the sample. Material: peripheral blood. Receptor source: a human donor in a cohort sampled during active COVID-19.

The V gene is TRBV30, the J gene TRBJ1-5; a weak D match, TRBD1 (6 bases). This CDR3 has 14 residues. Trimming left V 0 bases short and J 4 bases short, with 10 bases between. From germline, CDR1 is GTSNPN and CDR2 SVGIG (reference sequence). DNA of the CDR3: TGTGCCTGGAGTGTCGGGACACTAAATCAGCCCCAGCATTTT. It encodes CAWSVGTLNQPQHF.

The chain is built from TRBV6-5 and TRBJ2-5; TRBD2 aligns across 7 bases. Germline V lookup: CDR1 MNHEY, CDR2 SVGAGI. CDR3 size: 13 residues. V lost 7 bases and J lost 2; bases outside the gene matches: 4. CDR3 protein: CASTRDYQETQYF. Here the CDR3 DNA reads TGTGCCAGCACACGGGACTATCAAGAGACCCAGTACTTC.

The CDR3: CASSPRNEKLFF. Written as DNA, the CDR3 is TGTGCCAGCAGTCCCCGGAATGAAAAACTGTTTTTT. The genes are TRBV6-2 or TRBV6-3 and TRBJ1-4; no clear D. Germline CDR1 is MNHEY and CDR2 is SVGEGT. CDR3 size: 12 residues. Trimming stripped 5 bases from V and 5 bases from J, with 6 bases between.

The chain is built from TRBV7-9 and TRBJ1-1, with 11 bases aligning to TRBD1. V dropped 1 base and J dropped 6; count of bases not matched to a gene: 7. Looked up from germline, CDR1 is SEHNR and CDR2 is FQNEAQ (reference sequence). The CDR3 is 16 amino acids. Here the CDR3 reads CASSLGTGGPWAEAFF. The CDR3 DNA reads TGTGCCAGCAGCTTAGGGACAGGGGGCCCCTGGGCTGAAGCTTTCTTT. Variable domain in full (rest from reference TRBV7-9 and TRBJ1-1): DTGVSQNPRHKITKRGQNVTFRCDPISEHNRLYWYRQTLGQGPEFLTYFQNEAQLEKSRLLSDRFSAERPKGSFSTLEIQRTEQGDSAMYLCASSLGTGGPWAEAFFGQGTRLTVV.

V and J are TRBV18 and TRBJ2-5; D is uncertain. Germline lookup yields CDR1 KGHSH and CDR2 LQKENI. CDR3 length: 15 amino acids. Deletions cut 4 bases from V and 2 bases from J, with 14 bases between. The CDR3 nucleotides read TGTGCCAGCTCACTCAGGCAGAACCCGCAAGAGACCCAGTACTTC. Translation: CASSLRQNPQETQYF.

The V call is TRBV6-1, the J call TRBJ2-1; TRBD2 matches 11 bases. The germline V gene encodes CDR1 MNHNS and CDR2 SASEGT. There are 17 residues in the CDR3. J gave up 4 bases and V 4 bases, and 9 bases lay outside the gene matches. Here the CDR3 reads CASSGSRLAGPYNEQFF. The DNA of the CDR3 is TGTGCCAGCAGTGGTAGTCGACTAGCGGGGCCTTACAATGAGCAGTTCTTC.

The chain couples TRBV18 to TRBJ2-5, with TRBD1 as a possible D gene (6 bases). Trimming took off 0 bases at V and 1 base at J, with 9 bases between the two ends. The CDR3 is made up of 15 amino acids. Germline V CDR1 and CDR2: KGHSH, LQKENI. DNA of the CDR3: TGTGCCAGCTCACCACCCTCAGGGGCCCAAGAGACCCAGTACTTC. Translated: CASSPPSGAQETQYF.

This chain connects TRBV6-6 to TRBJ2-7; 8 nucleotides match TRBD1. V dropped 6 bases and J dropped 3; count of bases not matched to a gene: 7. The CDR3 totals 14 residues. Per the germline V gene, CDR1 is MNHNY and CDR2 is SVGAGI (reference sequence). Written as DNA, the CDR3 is TGTGCCAGCAGCCCGGGACAGGCCAACTACGAGCAGTACTTC. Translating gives CASSPGQANYEQYF.

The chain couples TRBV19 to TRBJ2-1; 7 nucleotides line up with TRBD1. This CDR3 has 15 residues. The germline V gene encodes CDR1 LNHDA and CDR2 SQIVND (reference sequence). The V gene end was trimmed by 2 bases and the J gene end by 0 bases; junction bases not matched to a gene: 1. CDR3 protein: CASSISGGSYNEQFF. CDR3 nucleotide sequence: TGTGCCAGTAGTATATCAGGGGGCTCCTACAATGAGCAGTTCTTC.

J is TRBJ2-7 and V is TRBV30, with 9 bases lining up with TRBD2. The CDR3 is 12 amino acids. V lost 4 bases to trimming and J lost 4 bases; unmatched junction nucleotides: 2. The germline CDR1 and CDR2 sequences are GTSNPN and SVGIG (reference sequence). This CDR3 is CAWTAGGYEQYF. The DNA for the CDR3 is TGTGCCTGGACTGCGGGGGGGTACGAGCAGTACTTC.

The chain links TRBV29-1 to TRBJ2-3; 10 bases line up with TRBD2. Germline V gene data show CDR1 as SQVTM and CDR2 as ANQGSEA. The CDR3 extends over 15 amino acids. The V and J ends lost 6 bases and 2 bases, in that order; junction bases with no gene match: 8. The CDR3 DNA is TGCAGCGTCGAGCGGACTAGCGGATTCACAGATACGCAGTATTTT. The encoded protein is CSVERTSGFTDTQYF.

The CDR3 DNA follows: TGTGCCAGTGATAGCGGGGTTTCCTACAATGAGCAGTTCTTC. This sequence encodes CASDSGVSYNEQFF. This sequence joins TRBV19 and TRBJ2-1; TRBD2 matches at 8 bases. Germline CDR1 is LNHDA and CDR2 is SQIVND (reference sequence). V shed 8 bases, J shed 1 base, and the junction held 4 bases outside the gene matches. The CDR3 is made up of 14 amino acids.

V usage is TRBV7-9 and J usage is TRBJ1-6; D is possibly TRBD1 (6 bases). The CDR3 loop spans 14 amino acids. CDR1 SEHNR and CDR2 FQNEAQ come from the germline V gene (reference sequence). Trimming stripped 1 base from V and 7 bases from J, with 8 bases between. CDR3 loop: CASSLGQVNSPLHF. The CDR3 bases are TGTGCCAGCAGCTTAGGACAGGTCAATTCACCCCTCCACTTT. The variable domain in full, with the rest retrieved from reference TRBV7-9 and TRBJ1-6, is DTGVSQNPRHKITKRGQNVTFRCDPISEHNRLYWYRQTLGQGPEFLTYFQNEAQLEKSRLLSDRFSAERPKGSFSTLEIQRTEQGDSAMYLCASSLGQVNSPLHFGNGTRLTVT.

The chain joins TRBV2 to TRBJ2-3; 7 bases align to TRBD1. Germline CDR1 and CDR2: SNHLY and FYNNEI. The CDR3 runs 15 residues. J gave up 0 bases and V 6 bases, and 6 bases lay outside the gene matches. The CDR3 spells CASSRQGTSTDTQYF. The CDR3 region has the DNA TGTGCCAGCAGCCGACAGGGAACTAGCACAGATACGCAGTATTTT.

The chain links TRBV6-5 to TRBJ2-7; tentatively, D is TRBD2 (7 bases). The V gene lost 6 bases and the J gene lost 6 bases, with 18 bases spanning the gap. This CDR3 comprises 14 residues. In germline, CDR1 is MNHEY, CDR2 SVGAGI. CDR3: CASRRKGGLLEQYF. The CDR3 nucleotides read TGTGCCAGCAGAAGGAAGGGGGGGCTTCTCGAGCAGTACTTC.

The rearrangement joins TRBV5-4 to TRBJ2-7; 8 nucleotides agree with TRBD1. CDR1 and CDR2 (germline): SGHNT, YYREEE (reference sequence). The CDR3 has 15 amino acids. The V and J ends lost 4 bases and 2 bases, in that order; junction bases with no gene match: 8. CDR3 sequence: CASSPPGTGTYEQYF. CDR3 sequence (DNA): TGTGCCAGCAGCCCACCCGGGACAGGAACCTACGAGCAGTACTTC.

The CDR3 region is CASSFGGTGMTEQYF. The CDR3 DNA sequence: TGTGCCAGCAGCTTCGGCGGGACAGGGATGACCGAGCAGTACTTC. The chain is built from TRBV7-9 and TRBJ2-7; 9 bases fit TRBD1. Germline V lookup: CDR1 SEHNR, CDR2 FQNEAQ (reference sequence). This CDR3 spans 15 amino acids. V shed 3 bases and J 6 bases; nucleotides not matched to a gene: 9. Looking up the rest from reference TRBV7-9 and TRBJ2-7 gives the full variable domain: DTGVSQNPRHKITKRGQNVTFRCDPISEHNRLYWYRQTLGQGPEFLTYFQNEAQLEKSRLLSDRFSAERPKGSFSTLEIQRTEQGDSAMYLCASSFGGTGMTEQYFGPGTRLTVT.

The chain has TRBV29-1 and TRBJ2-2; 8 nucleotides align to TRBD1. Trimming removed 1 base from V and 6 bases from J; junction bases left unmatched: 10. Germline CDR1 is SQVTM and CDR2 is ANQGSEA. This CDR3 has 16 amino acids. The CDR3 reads CSVEAGSYRGAGELFF. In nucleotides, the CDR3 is TGCAGCGTTGAAGCTGGCTCCTACAGGGGGGCCGGGGAGCTGTTTTTT.

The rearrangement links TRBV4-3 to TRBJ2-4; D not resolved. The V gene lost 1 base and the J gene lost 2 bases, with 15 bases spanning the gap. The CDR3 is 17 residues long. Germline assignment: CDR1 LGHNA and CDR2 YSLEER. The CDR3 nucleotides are TGCGCCAGCAGCCAAGGTAGCAACCTCCGAACCAAAAACATTCAGTACTTC. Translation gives CASSQGSNLRTKNIQYF.

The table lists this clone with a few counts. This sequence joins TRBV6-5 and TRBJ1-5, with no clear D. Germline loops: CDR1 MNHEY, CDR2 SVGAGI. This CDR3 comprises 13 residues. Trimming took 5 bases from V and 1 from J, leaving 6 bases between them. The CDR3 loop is CASSTQSNQPQHF. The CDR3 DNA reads TGTGCCAGCAGTACCCAGAGCAATCAGCCCCAGCATTTT.

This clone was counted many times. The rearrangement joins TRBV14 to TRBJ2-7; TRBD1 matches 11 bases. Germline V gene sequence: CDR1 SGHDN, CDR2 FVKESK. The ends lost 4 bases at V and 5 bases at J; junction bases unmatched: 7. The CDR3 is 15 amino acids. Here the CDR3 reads CASSRRRDRGNEQYF. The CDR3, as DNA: TGTGCCAGCAGCCGTCGCCGGGACAGGGGGAACGAGCAGTACTTC.

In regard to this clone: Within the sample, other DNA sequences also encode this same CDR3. CDR3 in amino acids: CASSPQQGNQPQHF. The CDR3 region has the DNA TGTGCCAGTAGCCCCCAGCAGGGCAATCAGCCCCAGCATTTT. The V call is TRBV19, the J call TRBJ1-5; D is ambiguous. CDR1 LNHDA and CDR2 SQIVND come from the germline V gene (reference sequence). V gave up 6 bases and J gave up 2 bases, with 11 bases separating them. This CDR3 spans 14 amino acids.

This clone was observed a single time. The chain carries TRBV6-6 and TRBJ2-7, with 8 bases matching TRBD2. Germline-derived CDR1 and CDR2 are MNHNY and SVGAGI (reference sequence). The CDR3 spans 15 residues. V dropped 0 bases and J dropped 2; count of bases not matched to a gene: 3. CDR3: CASSYSRTSTYEQYF. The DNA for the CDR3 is TGTGCCAGCAGTTACTCGAGGACTAGCACCTACGAGCAGTACTTC.

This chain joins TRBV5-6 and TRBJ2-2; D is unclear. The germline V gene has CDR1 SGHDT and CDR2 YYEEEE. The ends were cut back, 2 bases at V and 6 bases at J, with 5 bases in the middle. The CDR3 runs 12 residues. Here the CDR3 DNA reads TGTGCCAGCAGCTTCTCCCCCGGGGAGCTGTTTTTT. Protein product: CASSFSPGELFF.

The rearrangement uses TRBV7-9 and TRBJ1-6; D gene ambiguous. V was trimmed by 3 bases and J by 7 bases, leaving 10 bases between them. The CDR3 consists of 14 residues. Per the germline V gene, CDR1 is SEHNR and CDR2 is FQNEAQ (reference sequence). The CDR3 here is CASSFLTINSPLHF. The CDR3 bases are TGTGCCAGCAGCTTTTTGACAATCAATTCACCCCTCCACTTT.

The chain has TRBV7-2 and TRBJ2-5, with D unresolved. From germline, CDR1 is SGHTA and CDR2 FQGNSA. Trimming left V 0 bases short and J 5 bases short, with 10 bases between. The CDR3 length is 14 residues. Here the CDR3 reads CASSLALASETQYF. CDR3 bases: TGTGCCAGCAGCTTAGCGCTGGCCTCGGAGACCCAGTACTTC.

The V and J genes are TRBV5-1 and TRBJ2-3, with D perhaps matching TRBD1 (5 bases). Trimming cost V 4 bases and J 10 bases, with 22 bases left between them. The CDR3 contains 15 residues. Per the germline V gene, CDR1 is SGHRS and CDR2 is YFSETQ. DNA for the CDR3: TGCGCCAGCAGCAAAGGAGCACCCAGCACAGGTGCGCAGTATTTT. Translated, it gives CASSKGAPSTGAQYF. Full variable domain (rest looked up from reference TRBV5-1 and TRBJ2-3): KAGVTQTPRYLIKTRGQQVTLSCSPISGHRSVSWYQQTPGQGLQFLFEYFSETQRNKGNFPGRFSGRQFSNSRSEMNVSTLELGDSALYLCASSKGAPSTGAQYFGPGTRLTVL.